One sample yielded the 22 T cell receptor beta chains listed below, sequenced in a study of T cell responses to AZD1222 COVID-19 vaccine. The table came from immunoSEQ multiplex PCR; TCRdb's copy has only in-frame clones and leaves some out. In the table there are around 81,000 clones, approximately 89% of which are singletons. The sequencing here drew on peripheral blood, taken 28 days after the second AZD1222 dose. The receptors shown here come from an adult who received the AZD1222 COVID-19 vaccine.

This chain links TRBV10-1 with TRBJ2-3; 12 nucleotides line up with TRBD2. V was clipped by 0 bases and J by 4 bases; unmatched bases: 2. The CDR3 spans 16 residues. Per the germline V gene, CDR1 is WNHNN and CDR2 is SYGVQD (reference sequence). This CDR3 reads CASSESPSGRADTQYF. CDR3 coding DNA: TGCGCCAGCAGTGAGTCTCCTAGCGGGAGGGCAGATACGCAGTATTTT.

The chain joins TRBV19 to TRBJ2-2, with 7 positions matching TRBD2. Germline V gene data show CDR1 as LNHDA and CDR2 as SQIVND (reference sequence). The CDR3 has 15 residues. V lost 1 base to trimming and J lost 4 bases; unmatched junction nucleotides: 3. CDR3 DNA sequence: TGTGCCAGTAGTATAGGGGCGGGAGCCACCGGGGAGCTGTTTTTT. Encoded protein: CASSIGAGATGELFF.

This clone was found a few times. The CDR3 nucleotides are TGTGCCAGTAGTATCCTCCTAGGCAATGAGCAGTTCTTC. Amino acids: CASSILLGNEQFF. The chain combines TRBV19 with TRBJ2-1; unclear D gene. This CDR3 is 13 amino acids long. Germline V gene lookup returns CDR1 LNHDA and CDR2 SQIVND (reference sequence). Trimming took off 3 bases at V and 6 bases at J, with 9 bases between the two ends.

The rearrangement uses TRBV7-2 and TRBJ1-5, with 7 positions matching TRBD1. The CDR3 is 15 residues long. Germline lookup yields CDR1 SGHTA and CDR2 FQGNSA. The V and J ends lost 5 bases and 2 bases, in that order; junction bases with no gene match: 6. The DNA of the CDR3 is TGTGCCAGCAGCGAACAACAGGGGCGCAATCAGCCCCAGCATTTT. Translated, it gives CASSEQQGRNQPQHF.

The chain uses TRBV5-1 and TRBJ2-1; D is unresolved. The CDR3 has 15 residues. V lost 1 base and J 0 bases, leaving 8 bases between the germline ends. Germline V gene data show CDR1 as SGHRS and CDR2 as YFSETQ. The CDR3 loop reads CASSLSQSSYNEQFF. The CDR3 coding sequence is TGCGCCAGCAGCTTGAGTCAGTCCTCCTACAATGAGCAGTTCTTC.

The DNA of the CDR3 is TGCAGTGCTAGTGTCAGGGTGAACACCGGGGAGCTGTTTTTT. Translating it yields CSASVRVNTGELFF. The chain joins TRBV20-1 to TRBJ2-2; weak D call: TRBD1 (5 bases). The CDR3 runs 14 residues. Germline values: CDR1 DFQATT, CDR2 SNEGSKA (reference sequence). V was shortened by 3 bases and J by 1 base, with 9 bases between the two germline ends.

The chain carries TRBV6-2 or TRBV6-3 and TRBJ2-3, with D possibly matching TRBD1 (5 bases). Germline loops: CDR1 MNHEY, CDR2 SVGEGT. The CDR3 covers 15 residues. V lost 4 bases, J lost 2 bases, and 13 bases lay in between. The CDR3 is CASSSRIGVTDTQYF. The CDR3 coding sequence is TGTGCCAGCAGTTCCCGTATAGGGGTCACAGATACGCAGTATTTT.

Here the CDR3 DNA reads TGTGCCAGTAGTCGGACGGGGGGCGGCAAGAGCTCCTACGAGCAGTACTTC. Protein: CASSRTGGGKSSYEQYF. V is TRBV19 and J is TRBJ2-7; D is perhaps TRBD2 (7 bases). CDR1 LNHDA and CDR2 SQIVND come from the germline V gene (reference sequence). The V end lost 5 bases, the J end lost 0 bases, and 20 bases lay between the germline ends. This CDR3 comprises 17 residues.

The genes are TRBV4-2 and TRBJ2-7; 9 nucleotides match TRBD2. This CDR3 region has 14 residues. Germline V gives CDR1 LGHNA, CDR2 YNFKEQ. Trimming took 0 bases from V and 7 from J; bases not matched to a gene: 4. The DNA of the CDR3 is TGTGCCAGCAGCCAAGATGGGAGCGGGGGGGAGCAGTACTTC. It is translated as CASSQDGSGGEQYF.

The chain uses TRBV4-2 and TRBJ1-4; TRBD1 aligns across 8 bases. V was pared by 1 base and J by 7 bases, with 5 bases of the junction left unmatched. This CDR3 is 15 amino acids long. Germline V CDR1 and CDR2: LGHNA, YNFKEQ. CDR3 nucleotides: TGTGCCAGCAGCCAAGGCGACAGGGGTGGTGAAAAACTGTTTTTT. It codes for CASSQGDRGGEKLFF.

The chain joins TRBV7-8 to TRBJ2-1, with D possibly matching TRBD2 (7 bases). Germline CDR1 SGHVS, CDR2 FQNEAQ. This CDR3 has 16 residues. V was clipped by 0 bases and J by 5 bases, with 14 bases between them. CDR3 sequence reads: CASSLARGGADNEQFF. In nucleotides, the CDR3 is TGTGCCAGCAGCTTAGCGCGCGGGGGCGCGGACAATGAGCAGTTCTTC. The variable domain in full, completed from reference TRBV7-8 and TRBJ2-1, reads GAGVSQSPRYKVAKRGQDVALRCDPISGHVSLFWYQQALGQGPEFLTYFQNEAQLDKSGLPSDRFFAERPEGSVSTLKIQRTQQEDSAVYLCASSLARGGADNEQFFGPGTRLTVL.

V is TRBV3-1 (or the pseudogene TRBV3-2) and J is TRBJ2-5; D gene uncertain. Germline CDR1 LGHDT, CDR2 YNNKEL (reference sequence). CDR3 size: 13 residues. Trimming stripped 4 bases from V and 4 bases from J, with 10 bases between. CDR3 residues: CASSLGIGETQYF. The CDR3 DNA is TGTGCCAGCAGCCTAGGCATCGGAGAGACCCAGTACTTC.

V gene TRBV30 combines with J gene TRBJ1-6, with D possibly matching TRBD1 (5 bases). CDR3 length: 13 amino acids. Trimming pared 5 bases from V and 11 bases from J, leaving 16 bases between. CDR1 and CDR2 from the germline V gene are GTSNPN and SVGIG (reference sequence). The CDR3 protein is CAWRDYGGAPLHF. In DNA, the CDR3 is TGTGCCTGGCGGGACTATGGTGGAGCACCCCTCCACTTT. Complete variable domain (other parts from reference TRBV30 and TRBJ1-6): SQTIHQWPATLVQPVGSPLSLECTVEGTSNPNLYWYRQAAGRGLQLLFYSVGIGQISSEVPQNLSASRPQDRQFILSSKKLLLSDSGFYLCAWRDYGGAPLHFGNGTRLTVT.

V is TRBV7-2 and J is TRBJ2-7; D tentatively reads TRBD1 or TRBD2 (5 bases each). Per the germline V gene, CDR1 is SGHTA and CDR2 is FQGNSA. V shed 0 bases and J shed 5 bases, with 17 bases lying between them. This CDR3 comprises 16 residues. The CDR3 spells CASSLAAGSVVDEQYF. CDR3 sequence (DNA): TGTGCCAGCAGCTTAGCCGCAGGGAGTGTTGTCGACGAGCAGTACTTC.

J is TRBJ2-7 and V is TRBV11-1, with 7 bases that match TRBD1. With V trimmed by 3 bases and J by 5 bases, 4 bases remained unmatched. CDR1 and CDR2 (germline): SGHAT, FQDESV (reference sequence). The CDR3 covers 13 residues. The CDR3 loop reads CASSFDRVHEQYF. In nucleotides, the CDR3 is TGTGCCAGCAGCTTCGACAGGGTACACGAGCAGTACTTC.

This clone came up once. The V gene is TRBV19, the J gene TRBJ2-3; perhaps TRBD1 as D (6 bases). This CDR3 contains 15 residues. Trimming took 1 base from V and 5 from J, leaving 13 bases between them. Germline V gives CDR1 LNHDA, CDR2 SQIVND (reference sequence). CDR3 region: CASSIVGRGGDTQYF. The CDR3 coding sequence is TGTGCCAGTAGTATAGTGGGCAGGGGTGGAGATACGCAGTATTTT.

CDR3 residues: CASSLADTQYF. CDR3 in DNA: TGTGCCAGCAGTTTAGCAGATACGCAGTATTTT. V usage is TRBV28 and J usage is TRBJ2-3; D remains unclear. V lost 2 bases, J lost 4 bases, and 1 base lay in between. Germline CDR1 is MDHEN and CDR2 is SYDVKM. The CDR3 has 11 amino acids. Together with reference TRBV28 and TRBJ2-3, the CDR3 gives the full variable domain: DVKVTQSSRYLVKRTGEKVFLECVQDMDHENMFWYRQDPGLGLRLIYFSYDVKMKEKGDIPEGYSVSREKKERFSLILESASTNQTSMYLCASSLADTQYFGPGTRLTVL.

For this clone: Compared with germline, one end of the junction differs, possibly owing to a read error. The CDR3 sequence is CASSETSVGFF. The CDR3 nucleotides are TGTGCCAGCAGCGAGACTAGCGTGGGGTTCTTC. The chain has TRBV2 and TRBJ2-7, with 8 nucleotides matching TRBD2. The germline V gene encodes CDR1 SNHLY and CDR2 FYNNEI. CDR3 length: 11 residues.

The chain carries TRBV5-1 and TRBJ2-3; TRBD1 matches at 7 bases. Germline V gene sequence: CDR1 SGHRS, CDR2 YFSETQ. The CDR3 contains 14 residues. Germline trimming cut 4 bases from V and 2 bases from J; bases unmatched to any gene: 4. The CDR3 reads CASSLGQYTDTQYF. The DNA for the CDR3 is TGCGCCAGCAGCCTGGGACAGTACACAGATACGCAGTATTTT.

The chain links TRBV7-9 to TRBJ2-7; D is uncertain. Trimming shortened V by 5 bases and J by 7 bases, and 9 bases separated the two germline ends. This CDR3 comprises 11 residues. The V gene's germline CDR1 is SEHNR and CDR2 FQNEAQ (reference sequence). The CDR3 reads CASSPEKEQYF. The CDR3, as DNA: TGTGCCAGCAGCCCCGAAAAAGAGCAGTACTTC.

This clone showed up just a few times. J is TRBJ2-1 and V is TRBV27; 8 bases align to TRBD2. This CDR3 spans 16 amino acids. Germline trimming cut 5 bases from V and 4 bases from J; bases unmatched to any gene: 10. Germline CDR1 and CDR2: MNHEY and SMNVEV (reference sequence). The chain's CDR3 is CASSQFSGTQYNEQFF. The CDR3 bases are TGTGCCAGCAGTCAATTTAGCGGGACCCAATACAATGAGCAGTTCTTC.

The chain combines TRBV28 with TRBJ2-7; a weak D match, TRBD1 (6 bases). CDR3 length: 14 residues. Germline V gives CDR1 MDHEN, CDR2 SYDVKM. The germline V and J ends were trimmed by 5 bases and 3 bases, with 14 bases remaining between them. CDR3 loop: CASSGPGQIYEQYF. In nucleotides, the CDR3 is TGTGCCAGCAGTGGACCGGGACAAATCTACGAGCAGTACTTC.